A selection of T cell receptor beta chains follows, all from one sample in a study of shared clonotypes between healthy human individuals. The assay was immunoSEQ multiplex PCR, and TCRdb's table has in-frame clones only and misses some. In the table there are about 600,000 clones, around 97% of which are singletons. Specimen: naive CD4+ T cells sorted from blood. The receptors derive from a woman in her twenties or thirties in good health. Both conserved end residues are part of each CDR3.

>TRBV18
CASSPLMDILGYEQYF
>TRBV10-3
CAISPGTERGYTF
>TRBV5-1
CASSPLPGTGVLTDTQYF
>TRBV7-9
CASSFLDRYHEQYF
>TRBV5-7
CASSAGTSGGVNEQFF
>TRBV28
CASSYRGPFNQPQHF
>TRBV11-3
CASSLNPGGNTDTQYF
>TRBV14
CASSAHPESTDTQYF
>TRBV28
CASSLGGRVNTGELFF
>TRBV11-2
CASSLVGGTGGHEQYF
>TRBV10-3
CAISDATNADEKLFF
>TRBV5-1
CASSLGLAGYNEQFF
>TRBV6-5
CASSSQDRGRAQYF
>TRBV29-1
CSVEGPTGVEGYTF
>TRBV28
CASSFRLTRRQRAGNTIYF
>TRBV7-3
CASSSTGTGSYEQYF
>TRBV7-8
CASSLGNLMWGVQPQHF
>TRBV6-1
CASSNQQASYEQYF
>TRBV27
CASSPQGVGGYTF
>TRBV21-1
CASSRQGASGYTEAFF
>TRBV29-1
CSVRASGLVETQYF
>TRBV9
CASSVEVGGWETQYF
>TRBV5-1
CASSLRTSGSYNEQFF
>TRBV28
CASRSTENYGYTF
>TRBV20-1
CSARRDEAFF
>TRBV21-1
CASSTHQGLAGTDTQYF
>TRBV7-2
CASSLVGGGNYNEQFF
>TRBV2
CASSGQGGVTGELFF
>TRBV19
CASTEREYTGELFF
>TRBV7-9
CASSLGRGGNQPQHF
>TRBV19
CASSGHHPYEQYF
>TRBV6-1
CASSDHGGLGSHNEQFF
>TRBV28
CASSLSMGQGFEQFF
>TRBV6-1
CAIRDTTSYEQYF
>TRBV6-5
CASSLSNGGNTIYF
>TRBV2
CASTSGSYNEQFF
>TRBV5-4
CASSWGRGSSYEQYF
>TRBV28
CASSKAGSNQPQHF
>TRBV5-1
CASSPIFSGPYEQYF
>TRBV10-3
CAIMGGAGSFGYTF
>TRBV30
CAWSGGTGGFGGELFF
>TRBV9
CASSVAWEGLPDTQYF
>TRBV11-2
CASSLETGGGYGYTF
>TRBV6-5
CASSYISLRNNEQFF